This TCR beta chain was retrieved from a study of shared clonotypes between healthy human individuals. Looking at the study overall: The plates for each donor numbered three CD4 naive, three CD4 memory, two CD8 naive and one CD8 memory.

The CDR3 length is 12 residues. Trimming removed 1 base at V and 2 bases at J, with 2 bases between. Per the germline V gene, CDR1 is LNHNV and CDR2 is YYDKDF (reference sequence). CD45RO-negative cells were positively selected for CCR7, leaving out terminally differentiated effector memory CD45RA+ cells. Regarding this clone: Its antigen is unidentified. Distinct nucleotide sequences in the sample also encode this CDR3.

Overall study findings and caveats: Larger estimated richness was generally seen in naive subsets than in memory subsets. The four-donor shared clonotypes exceeded non-shared clonotypes in generation probability, with non-shared ones scoring lower.

In the source study's methods: Filtering of immunoSEQ junctional sequences could not match full-length read filtering. TCRdb's table, derived via immunoSEQ multiplex PCR, lists solely in-frame clones and lacks some. The V and J calls and clone size come from that table; D and trimming were worked out from the DNA. The table lists about 2.1 million clones, around 93% of them singletons. The clonotype was recovered from a young man in good health. Some clones in this sample may be carry-over from other donors' samples. Specimen: naive CD8+ T cells from PBMCs. J is TRBJ1-1 and V is TRBV15; D gene uncertain. CDR3 protein: CATSRGNTEAFF. The CDR3 nucleotides are TGTGCCACCAGCAGAGGCAACACTGAAGCTTTCTTT.